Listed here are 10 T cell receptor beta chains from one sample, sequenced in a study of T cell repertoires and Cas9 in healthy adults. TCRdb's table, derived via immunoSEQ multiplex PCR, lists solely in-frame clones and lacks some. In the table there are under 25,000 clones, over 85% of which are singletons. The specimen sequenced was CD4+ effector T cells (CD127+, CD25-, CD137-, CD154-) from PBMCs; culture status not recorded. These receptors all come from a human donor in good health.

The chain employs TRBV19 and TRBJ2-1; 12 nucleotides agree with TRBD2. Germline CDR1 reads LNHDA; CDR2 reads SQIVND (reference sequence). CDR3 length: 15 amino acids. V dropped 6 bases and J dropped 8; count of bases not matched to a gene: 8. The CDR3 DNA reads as TGTGCCAGTAGCCGACTAGCGGGGGCTTCGCATGAGCAGTTCTTC. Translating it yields CASSRLAGASHEQFF.

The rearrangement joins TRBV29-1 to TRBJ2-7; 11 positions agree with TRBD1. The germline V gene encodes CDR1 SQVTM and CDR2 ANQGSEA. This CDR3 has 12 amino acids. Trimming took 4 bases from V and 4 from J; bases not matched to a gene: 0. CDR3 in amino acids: CSVGDRGYEQYF. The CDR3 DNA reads TGCAGCGTTGGGGACAGGGGGTACGAGCAGTACTTC.

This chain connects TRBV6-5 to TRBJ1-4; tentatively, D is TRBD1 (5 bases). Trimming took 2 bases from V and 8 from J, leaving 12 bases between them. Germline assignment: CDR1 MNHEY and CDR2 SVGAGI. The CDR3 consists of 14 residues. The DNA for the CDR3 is TGTGCCAGCAGTTACGGGGGGTATGGCGAAAAACTGTTTTTT. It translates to CASSYGGYGEKLFF.

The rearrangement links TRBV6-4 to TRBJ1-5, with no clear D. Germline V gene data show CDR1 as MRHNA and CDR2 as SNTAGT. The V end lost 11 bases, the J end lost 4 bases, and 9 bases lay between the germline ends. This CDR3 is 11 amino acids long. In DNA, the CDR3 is TGTGCCGGATCGGAGAATCAGCCCCAGCATTTT. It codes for CAGSENQPQHF.

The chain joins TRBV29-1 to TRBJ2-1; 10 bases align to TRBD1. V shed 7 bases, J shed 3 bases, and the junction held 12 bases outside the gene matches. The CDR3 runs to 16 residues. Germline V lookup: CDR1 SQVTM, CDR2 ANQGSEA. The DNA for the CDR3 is TGCAGCGCCCCGCGCCCCGGGACAGGGGACTACAATGAGCAGTTCTTC. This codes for CSAPRPGTGDYNEQFF.

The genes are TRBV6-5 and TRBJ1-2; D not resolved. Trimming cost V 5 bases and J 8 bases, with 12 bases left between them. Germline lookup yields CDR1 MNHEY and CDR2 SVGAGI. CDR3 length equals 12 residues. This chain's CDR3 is CASSDGPGGYTF. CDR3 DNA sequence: TGTGCCAGCAGTGACGGACCCGGGGGCTACACCTTC.

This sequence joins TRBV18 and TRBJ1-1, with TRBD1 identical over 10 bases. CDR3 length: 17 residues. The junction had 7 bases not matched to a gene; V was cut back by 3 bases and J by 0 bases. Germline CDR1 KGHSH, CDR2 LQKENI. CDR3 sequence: CASSPQRTGGMNTEAFF. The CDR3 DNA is TGTGCCAGCTCACCCCAGAGGACAGGGGGTATGAACACTGAAGCTTTCTTT.

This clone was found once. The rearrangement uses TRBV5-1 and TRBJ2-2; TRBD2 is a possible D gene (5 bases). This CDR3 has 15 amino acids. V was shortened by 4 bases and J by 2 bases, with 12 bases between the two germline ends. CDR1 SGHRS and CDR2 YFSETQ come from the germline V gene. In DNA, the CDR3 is TGCGCCAGCAGCCCGAGGGCTGATAACACCGGGGAGCTGTTTTTT. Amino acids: CASSPRADNTGELFF.

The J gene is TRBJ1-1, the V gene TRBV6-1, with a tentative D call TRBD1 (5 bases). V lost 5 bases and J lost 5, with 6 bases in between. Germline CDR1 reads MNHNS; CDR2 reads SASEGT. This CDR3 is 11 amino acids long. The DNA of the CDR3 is TGTGCCAGCAGTCACAGGACTGAAGCTTTCTTT. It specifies CASSHRTEAFF.

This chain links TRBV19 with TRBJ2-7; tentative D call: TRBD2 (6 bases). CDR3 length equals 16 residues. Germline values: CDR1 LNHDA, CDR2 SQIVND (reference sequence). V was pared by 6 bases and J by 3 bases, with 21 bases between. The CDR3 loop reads CASRLDTGTSDYEQYF. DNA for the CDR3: TGTGCCAGTAGGTTGGATACCGGGACTTCAGACTACGAGCAGTACTTC.